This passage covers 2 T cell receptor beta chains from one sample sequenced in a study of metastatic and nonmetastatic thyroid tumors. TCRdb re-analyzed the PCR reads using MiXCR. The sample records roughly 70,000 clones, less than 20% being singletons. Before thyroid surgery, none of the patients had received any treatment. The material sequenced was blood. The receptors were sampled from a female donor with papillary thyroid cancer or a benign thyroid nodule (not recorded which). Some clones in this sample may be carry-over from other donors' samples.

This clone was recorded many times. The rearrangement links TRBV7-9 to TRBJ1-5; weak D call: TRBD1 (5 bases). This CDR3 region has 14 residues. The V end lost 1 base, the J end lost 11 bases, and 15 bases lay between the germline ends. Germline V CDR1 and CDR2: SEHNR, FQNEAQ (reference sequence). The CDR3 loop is CASSLGEGPGSQHF. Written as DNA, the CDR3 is TGTGCCAGCAGCTTAGGCGAAGGGCCAGGGTCCCAGCATTTT.

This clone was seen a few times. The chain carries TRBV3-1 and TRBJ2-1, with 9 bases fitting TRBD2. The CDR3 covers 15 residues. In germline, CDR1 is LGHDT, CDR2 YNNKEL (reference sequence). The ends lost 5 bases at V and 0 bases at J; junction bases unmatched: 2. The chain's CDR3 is CASSSGGLSYNEQFF. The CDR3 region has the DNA TGTGCCAGCAGCAGCGGGGGGCTCTCCTACAATGAGCAGTTCTTC.